The text below deals with one T cell receptor beta chain. These data belong to a study of blood T cell repertoires in COVID-19. Study at large: Italy, Spain and the United States were the sources of the convalescent and acute COVID-19 samples.

TCRdb's copy holds only in-frame clones and misses some; the assay was immunoSEQ multiplex PCR. Seen here are tens of thousands of clones, 70% to 90% observed once, and the top ten hold 0.95% to 1.5%. Germline V gives CDR1 LNHDA, CDR2 SQIVND (reference sequence). This CDR3 contains 14 residues. V lost 7 bases to trimming and J lost 3 bases; unmatched junction nucleotides: 5. The sample taken for sequencing was peripheral blood. The genes are TRBV19 and TRBJ2-2, with TRBD2 matching 7 bases. This TCR derives from a woman in her fifties or sixties with acute or convalescent COVID-19. CDR3 nucleotide sequence: TGTGCCAGTATGGGGAGGGCCGACACCGGGGAGCTGTTTTTT. It codes for CASMGRADTGELFF.